The T cell receptor beta chain described here comes from a study of T cells in Graves' hyperthyroidism and ophthalmopathy. V gave up 6 bases and J gave up 2 bases; unmatched junction bases: 7. Germline values: CDR1 SNHLY, CDR2 FYNNEI. The CDR3 has 15 amino acids. General observations from the study: Model output signaled ophthalmopathy a median approximately six months ahead of onset. Blood shared most expanded thyroid clonotypes above 0.001.

It was RNA transcripts that yielded the amplified TCR beta CDR3 regions. HTBI primers were used for first-round RT-PCR of the TCR CDR3. TCRdb re-derived calls from the multiplex PCR reads in MiXCR, one entry per CDR3 protein. The data hold fewer than 850,000 distinct CDR3 sequences, with 15% to 20% observed a single time. In this sample, this clonotype turned up a few times. The antigen remains undetermined. Patients aged 18 to 65 had newly diagnosed hyperthyroidism of under 2 months' duration. Used for diagnoses were clinical symptoms, serum thyroxine and TRAb, thyroid ultrasound and orbital computed tomography.

The chain has TRBV2 and TRBJ1-5; 7 bases line up with TRBD1. This receptor was taken from a man aged 45-65 years with Graves' hyperthyroidism. Sequenced input: blood. The CDR3 DNA follows: TGTGCCAGCAGAGTCACAGGGGACGGCAATCAGCCCCAGCATTTT. This encodes CASRVTGDGNQPQHF.